These T cell receptor beta chains were read from a single sample in a study of graft-versus-host responses after intestinal transplantation. Sequencing used immunoSEQ multiplex PCR; TCRdb keeps in-frame clones, though not all of them. This sample carries about 86,000 clones, over 80% of them seen once, and the ten largest clones take about a sixth. Which antigens these TCRs recognize remains unknown. The starting material was unstimulated CD8+ T cells sorted from spleen or lymph node cells, obtained before intestinal transplant. The receptors come from a human donor who received an intestinal transplant. The CDR3 runs from the conserved cysteine through the conserved F or W. A D gene is named only where the DNA matches it firmly.

TRBD1 | TRBJ1-2 | TRBV7-6 | CASSLSTGADYGYTF
TRBD2 | TRBJ2-7 | TRBV10-2 | CASSIGAQRGQYF
- | TRBJ1-2 | TRBV19 | CASSISPSYGYTF
- | TRBJ1-2 | TRBV28 | CASSSNGGLYGYTF
TRBD2 | TRBJ2-7 | TRBV4-1 | CASSQAIRDLGTTAYEQYF
- | TRBJ2-1 | TRBV7-9 | CASSSPQSGVERNEQFF
TRBD2 | TRBJ2-5 | TRBV15 | CATSRGWGTSYQETQYF
TRBD1 | TRBJ2-4 | TRBV7-9 | CASSIPRGPSKNIQYF
TRBD1 | TRBJ2-5 | TRBV6-6 | CASKRQGQETQYF
- | TRBJ2-7 | TRBV11-3 | CASSWGQDYEQYF
TRBD1 | TRBJ1-5 | TRBV6-5 | CAISLTGGSNQPQHF
- | TRBJ1-1 | TRBV10-3 | CAISPGGTEAFF
- | TRBJ2-5 | TRBV10-3 | CAIKATEEETQYF
TRBD2 | TRBJ2-1 | TRBV15 | CATSRVSSGRIKDNEQFF
TRBD2 | TRBJ2-7 | TRBV4-1 | CASSQEGGDEQYF
TRBD1 | TRBJ2-7 | TRBV28 | CASSFTDRAGEQYF
TRBD2 | TRBJ2-2 | TRBV7-3 | CASSLSYWGGTGELFF
TRBD2 | TRBJ2-4 | TRBV27 | CASSQGLARPLAKNIQYF
- | TRBJ1-5 | TRBV6-1 | CASSVSRTANQPQHF
TRBD1 | TRBJ2-7 | TRBV27 | CASSLFPGQGAKYEQYF
- | TRBJ2-2 | TRBV27 | CASSLSGGLLGGHTGELFF
- | TRBJ2-7 | TRBV13 | CASSSEGLRYEQYF
TRBD2 | TRBJ2-7 | TRBV5-1 | CASSYKTSGPTYEQYF
- | TRBJ1-4 | TRBV28 | CASNAFHTGGKDNEKLFF
- | TRBJ2-5 | TRBV5-1 | CASSLLDRPSEETQYF
TRBD1 | TRBJ2-5 | TRBV2 | CASSDQGALETQYF
TRBD1 | TRBJ2-5 | TRBV19 | CASNVYRGETQYF
- | TRBJ2-3 | TRBV15 | CATSRERQSTDTQYF
- | TRBJ1-1 | TRBV7-6 | CASSLGVYTEAFF
- | TRBJ2-3 | TRBV6-5 | CASSYSGDTQYF
- | TRBJ2-7 | TRBV4-2 | CASSHTGSEQYF
- | TRBJ2-7 | TRBV9 | CASSVEGAYEQYF
- | TRBJ1-1 | TRBV21-1 | CASRLTDRSKEAFF
TRBD1 | TRBJ1-2 | TRBV13 | CASAPGDRARYGYTF
- | TRBJ2-5 | TRBV30 | CAWSLLGGEGETQYF
- | TRBJ2-5 | TRBV25-1 | CASSETIGSGQETQYF
TRBD1 | TRBJ1-5 | TRBV7-2 | CASSWDRVNNQPQHF
TRBD2 | TRBJ2-3 | TRBV6-5 | CASNSGGSDTQYF
TRBD2 | TRBJ2-1 | TRBV5-6 | CASSLPPGLAINEQFF